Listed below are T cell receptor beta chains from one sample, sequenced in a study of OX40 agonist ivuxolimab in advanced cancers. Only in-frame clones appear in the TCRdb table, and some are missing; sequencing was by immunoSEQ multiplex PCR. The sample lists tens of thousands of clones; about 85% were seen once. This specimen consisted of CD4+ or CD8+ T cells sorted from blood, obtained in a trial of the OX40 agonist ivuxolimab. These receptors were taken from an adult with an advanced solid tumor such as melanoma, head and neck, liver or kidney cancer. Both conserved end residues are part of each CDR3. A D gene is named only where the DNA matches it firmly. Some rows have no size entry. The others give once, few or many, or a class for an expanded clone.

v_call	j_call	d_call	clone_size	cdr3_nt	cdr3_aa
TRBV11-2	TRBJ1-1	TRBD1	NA	TGTGCCAGCAGCCCTGGACAGGGAATGATGAACACTGAAGCTTTCTTT	CASSPGQGMMNTEAFF
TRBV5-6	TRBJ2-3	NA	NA	TGTGCCAGCAGCTCTCCGACTAGGGGGGTTATAGATACGCAGTATTTT	CASSSPTRGVIDTQYF
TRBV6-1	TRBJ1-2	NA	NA	TGTGCCAGCAGTGAAGGCTGGGCTCAAAGGGGCTATGGCTACACCTTC	CASSEGWAQRGYGYTF
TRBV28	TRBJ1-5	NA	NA	TGTGCCAGCAGTTTACGGCAGGGTGGGAATCAGCCCCAGCATTTT	CASSLRQGGNQPQHF
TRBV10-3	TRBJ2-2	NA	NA	TGTGCCATCAGTGAGGTTATCGGGGAGCTGTTTTTT	CAISEVIGELFF
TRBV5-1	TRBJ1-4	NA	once	TGCGCCAGCAGCTTGAATCCTGGGGTGGCGGCTAATGAAAAACTGTTTTTT	CASSLNPGVAANEKLFF
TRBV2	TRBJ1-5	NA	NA	TGTGCCAGCAGTGGACAGACAGGCGCCAATCAGCCCCAGCATTTT	CASSGQTGANQPQHF
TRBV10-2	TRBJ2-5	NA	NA	TGCGCCAGCAGTACCAACGTCGCCCAGTACTTC	CASSTNVAQYF
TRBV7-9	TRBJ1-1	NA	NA	TGTGCCAGCAGCCCGTTACAGGGTTTTGACACTGAAGCTTTCTTT	CASSPLQGFDTEAFF
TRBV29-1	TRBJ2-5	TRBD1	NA	TGCAGCCAATGGACAGGGCAAGAGACCCAGTACTTC	CSQWTGQETQYF
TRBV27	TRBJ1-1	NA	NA	TGTGCCAGCAGGTTAGGAAGGGGAAACACTGAAGCTTTCTTT	CASRLGRGNTEAFF
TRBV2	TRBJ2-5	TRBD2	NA	TGTGCCACCTCTAGCGGATACCAAGAGACCCAGTACTTC	CATSSGYQETQYF
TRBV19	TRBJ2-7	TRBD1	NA	TGTGCCAGTAGTATTTCCCGGACAGGATCGGGGGAGCAGTACTTC	CASSISRTGSGEQYF
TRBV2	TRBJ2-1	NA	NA	TGTGCCAGCATATACCACAATGAGCAGTTCTTC	CASIYHNEQFF
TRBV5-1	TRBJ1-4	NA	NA	TGCGCCAGCAGCACCGCAGGGGAGGAAAAACTGTTTTTT	CASSTAGEEKLFF
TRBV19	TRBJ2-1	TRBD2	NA	TGTGCCAGTAGTATTGTAGCGGGGAGGCGGTCCTACAATGAGCAGTTCTTC	CASSIVAGRRSYNEQFF
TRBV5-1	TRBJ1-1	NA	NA	TGCGCCAGCAGCGGGGACGGCCCGACTGAAGCTTTCTTT	CASSGDGPTEAFF
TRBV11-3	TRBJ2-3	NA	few	TGTGCCAGCAGCTTAGATCCAGATACGCAGTATTTT	CASSLDPDTQYF
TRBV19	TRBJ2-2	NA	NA	TGTGCCAGTAGCTGGCAGGGAAGTCTGGGGGGGGAGCTGTTTTTT	CASSWQGSLGGELFF
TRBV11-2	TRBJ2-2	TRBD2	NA	TGTGCCAGCAGCTTAAGGGCGGGAGTCACCGGGGAGCTGTTTTTT	CASSLRAGVTGELFF
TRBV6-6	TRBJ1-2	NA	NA	TGTGCCAGCAGCGTGCTCAGTAACTATGGCTACACCTTC	CASSVLSNYGYTF
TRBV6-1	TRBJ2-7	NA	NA	TGTGCCAGCGGTCACGACCCAGACCCCTCCTACGAGCAGTACTTC	CASGHDPDPSYEQYF
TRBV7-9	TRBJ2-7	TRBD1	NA	TGTGCCAGCAGCTTGGGAACAGGGGCCTACGAGCAGTACTTC	CASSLGTGAYEQYF
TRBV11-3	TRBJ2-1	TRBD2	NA	TGTGCCAGCAGCTTAGGACTAGCAGATTACAATGAGCAGTTCTTC	CASSLGLADYNEQFF
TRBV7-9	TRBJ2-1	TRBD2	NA	TGTGCCAGCAGCTTAGCGCACACTAGCGGGTCCTACAATGAGCAGTTCTTC	CASSLAHTSGSYNEQFF
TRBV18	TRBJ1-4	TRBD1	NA	TGTGCCAGCTCCCCCACAGGGGAAGGTGAAAAACTGTTTTTT	CASSPTGEGEKLFF
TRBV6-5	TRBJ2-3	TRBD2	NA	TGTGCCAGCAGTTACGGGGGGGGGAACACAGATACGCAGTATTTT	CASSYGGGNTDTQYF
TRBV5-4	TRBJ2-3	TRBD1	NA	TGTGCCAGCAGCATACAGGGGGTTGGTCCTACAGATACGCAGTATTTT	CASSIQGVGPTDTQYF
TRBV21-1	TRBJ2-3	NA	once	TGTGCCAGCTCAGGACGATTTATACACACAGATACGCAGTATTTT	CASSGRFIHTDTQYF
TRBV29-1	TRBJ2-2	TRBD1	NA	TGCAGCGTACAGACAGGGCAGAACACCGGGGAGCTGTTTTTT	CSVQTGQNTGELFF
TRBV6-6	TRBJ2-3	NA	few	TGTGCCAGCAGTTACTCGGCGAAAGATACGCAGTATTTT	CASSYSAKDTQYF
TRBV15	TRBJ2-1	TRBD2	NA	TGTGCCACCAGCACGAGACTAGCGGGAATCGATGAGCAGTTCTTC	CATSTRLAGIDEQFF
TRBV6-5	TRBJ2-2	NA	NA	TGTGCCAGCAGCCGGGCCGGGGAGCTGTTTTTT	CASSRAGELFF
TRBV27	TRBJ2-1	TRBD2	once	TGTGCCAGCAGTTCAGACTTTAGCGGGAGTAGGTATGAGCAGTTCTTC	CASSSDFSGSRYEQFF
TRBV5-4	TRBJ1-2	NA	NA	TGTGCCAGCAGCCCGACAGGATTTGGAGGCTATGGCTACACCTTC	CASSPTGFGGYGYTF
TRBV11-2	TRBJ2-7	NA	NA	TGTGCCAGCAGCCCACTGACAGGTACAACCTACGAGCAGTACTTC	CASSPLTGTTYEQYF
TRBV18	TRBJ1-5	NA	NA	TGTGCCAGCTCACCAGCAGGGAATCAGCCCCAGCATTTT	CASSPAGNQPQHF
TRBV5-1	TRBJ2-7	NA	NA	TGCGCCAGCAGCTTGTTAGCTGGGTCCTACGAGCAGTACTTC	CASSLLAGSYEQYF
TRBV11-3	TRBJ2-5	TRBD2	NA	TGTGCCAGCAGCCGGGGACTAGCGGGAGGCGAGACCCAGTACTTC	CASSRGLAGGETQYF
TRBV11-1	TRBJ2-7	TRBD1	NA	TGTGCCAGCAGCTTAGGGACAGGATTCTCCTACGAGCAGTACTTC	CASSLGTGFSYEQYF
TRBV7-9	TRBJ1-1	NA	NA	TGTGCCAGCAGCCAACAGGCTAACACTGAAGCTTTCTTT	CASSQQANTEAFF
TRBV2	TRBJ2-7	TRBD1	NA	TGTGCCAGCAGTGAGCTTGACAGGGGCCCCTACGAGCAGTACTTC	CASSELDRGPYEQYF
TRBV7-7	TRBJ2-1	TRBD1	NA	TGTGCTAGCAGTCAGACAGGGTCTACTGAGCAGTTCTTC	CASSQTGSTEQFF
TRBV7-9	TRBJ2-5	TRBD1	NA	TGTGCCAGCACCCGACAGGGACAACAAGAGACCCAGTACTTC	CASTRQGQQETQYF
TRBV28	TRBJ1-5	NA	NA	TGTGCCAGCAGTTTTACAGGGATGGGCAATCAGCCCCAGCATTTT	CASSFTGMGNQPQHF
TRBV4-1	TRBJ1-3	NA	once	TGCGCCAGCAGCCAAGATAGCTCTGGAAACACCATATATTTT	CASSQDSSGNTIYF
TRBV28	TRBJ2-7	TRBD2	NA	TGTGCCAGCAGTTTACCATCTAGCGGGAGGGCCGAGCAGTACTTC	CASSLPSSGRAEQYF
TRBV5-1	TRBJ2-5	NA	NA	TGCGCCAGCAGCTTATCGGAAGAGACCCAGTACTTC	CASSLSEETQYF
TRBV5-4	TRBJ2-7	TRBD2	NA	TGTGCCAGCAGCCCAACCGGACTAGCGGGATACGAGCAGTACTTC	CASSPTGLAGYEQYF
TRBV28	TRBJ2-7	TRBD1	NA	TGTGCCAGCAGGTTACCGGGACAGGCTGTCGTGGAGCAGTACTTC	CASRLPGQAVVEQYF
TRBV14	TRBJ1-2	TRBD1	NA	TGTGCCAGCAGCCAGAGGGGGACAGGGATCCACACCTTC	CASSQRGTGIHTF
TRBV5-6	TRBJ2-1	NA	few	TGTGCCAGCAGCTTGGCACCGGCTGTCAATGAGCAGTTCTTC	CASSLAPAVNEQFF
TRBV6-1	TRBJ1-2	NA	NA	TGTGCCAGCGCCCCTGGACCGAACGTCTATGGCTACACCTTC	CASAPGPNVYGYTF
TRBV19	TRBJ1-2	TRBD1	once	TGTGCCAGTAGTAGGGGACAGTTGGCCTATGGCTACACCTTC	CASSRGQLAYGYTF
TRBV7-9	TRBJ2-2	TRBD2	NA	TGTGCCAGCAGCTTGTATCCTAGCGGGGCGAACACCGGGGAGCTGTTTTTT	CASSLYPSGANTGELFF
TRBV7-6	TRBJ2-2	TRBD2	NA	TGTGCCAGCAGCTCCCTACTAGCGGGAGTGGACACCGGGGAGCTGTTTTTT	CASSSLLAGVDTGELFF
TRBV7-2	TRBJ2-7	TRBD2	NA	TGTGCCAGCAGCTTTGGGGGGGGGATCTCCTACGAGCAGTACTTC	CASSFGGGISYEQYF